This entry lists 23 T cell receptor beta chains sequenced from one sample in a study of shared clonotypes between healthy human individuals. Sequencing used immunoSEQ multiplex PCR; TCRdb keeps in-frame clones, though not all of them. Of more than 2,000,000 clones listed, 85% to 95% are singletons. The sample was naive CD4+ T cells from PBMCs. The subset is: CD45RA+ positively selected. The origin of the receptors is a man between 18 and 29 years old in good health. Some clones in this sample may be carry-over from other donors' samples.

This chain uses TRBV5-1 with TRBJ2-5; 7 bases map to TRBD1. This CDR3 spans 17 amino acids. Germline CDR1 SGHRS, CDR2 YFSETQ. Trimming at V came to 6 bases and at J to 2 bases, leaving 16 bases not matched to a gene. CDR3 sequence (DNA): TGCGCCAGCACCCACGTTGGCACAGGGGTTTGGCAAGAGACCCAGTACTTC. Translating gives CASTHVGTGVWQETQYF.

The chain uses TRBV30 and TRBJ2-1; 12 bases map to TRBD2. The V segment lost 1 base and the J segment 5 bases; nucleotides outside the gene matches: 6. The CDR3 contains 16 residues. Germline values: CDR1 GTSNPN, CDR2 SVGIG (reference sequence). CDR3 residues: CAWSGSRTSGNNEQFF. The CDR3 nucleotides read TGTGCCTGGAGTGGGTCTAGGACTAGCGGGAACAATGAGCAGTTCTTC.

This chain connects TRBV9 to TRBJ2-3; a weak D match, TRBD1 (5 bases). This CDR3 comprises 13 residues. Germline V gene data show CDR1 as SGDLS and CDR2 as YYNGEE. V was pared by 7 bases and J by 5 bases, with 14 bases between. CDR3 protein: CASSAGPQDTQYF. The CDR3 nucleotides read TGTGCCAGCTCGGCAGGGCCCCAAGATACGCAGTATTTT.

The chain carries TRBV15 and TRBJ1-3, with a weak D call TRBD1 (5 bases). The CDR3 spans 16 residues. Germline V gene lookup returns CDR1 LNHNV and CDR2 YYDKDF (reference sequence). Trimming left V 0 bases short and J 2 bases short, with 11 bases between. The CDR3 DNA is TGTGCCACCAGCAGAGAAGCCGAGACAGCTGGAAACACCATATATTTT. It translates to CATSREAETAGNTIYF.

The V and J genes are TRBV18 and TRBJ2-2; TRBD1 matches at 11 bases. The CDR3 has 16 residues. V was clipped by 1 base and J by 6 bases; unmatched bases: 4. The germline CDR1 and CDR2 sequences are KGHSH and LQKENI. The CDR3 spells CASSPLRTGGSGELFF. The CDR3 nucleotides are TGTGCCAGCTCACCACTGCGGACAGGGGGCTCCGGGGAGCTGTTTTTT.

The CDR3 region has the DNA TGTGCCAGCAGCTTGGACCCATCGGGGGAGACCCAGTACTTC. Translated: CASSLDPSGETQYF. V usage is TRBV5-4 and J usage is TRBJ2-5; D perhaps matches TRBD2 (5 bases). This CDR3 region has 14 residues. Germline V gene lookup returns CDR1 SGHNT and CDR2 YYREEE (reference sequence). Trimming left V 0 bases short and J 5 bases short, with 11 bases between.

The chain carries TRBV7-3 and TRBJ2-1, with TRBD2 matching 7 bases. The V gene end was trimmed by 1 base and the J gene end by 3 bases; junction bases not matched to a gene: 3. The CDR3 is 15 residues long. Germline CDR1 SGHTA, CDR2 FQGTGA. The CDR3 DNA is TGTGCCAGCAGCTTAAGGGGAGGGATCTACAATGAGCAGTTCTTC. This encodes CASSLRGGIYNEQFF.

The rearrangement uses TRBV5-4 and TRBJ2-7, with 9 nucleotides matching TRBD1. Germline CDR1 is SGHNT and CDR2 is YYREEE (reference sequence). The CDR3 runs to 15 residues. Trimming took 4 bases from V and 1 from J; bases not matched to a gene: 6. The CDR3 is CASSHGGQGSYEQYF. As DNA, the CDR3 is TGTGCCAGCAGCCATGGCGGACAGGGGTCCTACGAGCAGTACTTC.

V usage is TRBV28 and J usage is TRBJ2-7; 8 nucleotides agree with TRBD1. Unmatched junction bases numbered 11, after V lost 6 bases and J lost 1 base. This CDR3 has 16 residues. Germline V CDR1 and CDR2: MDHEN, SYDVKM. The CDR3 coding sequence is TGTGCCAGCAGCCCCTTGGGACAGGTGGGATCCTACGAGCAGTACTTC. It encodes CASSPLGQVGSYEQYF.

This chain connects TRBV25-1 to TRBJ2-3; D remains ambiguous. This CDR3 comprises 14 residues. Per the germline V gene, CDR1 is MGHDK and CDR2 is SYGVNS. V was shortened by 3 bases and J by 1 base, with 8 bases between the two germline ends. CDR3 coding DNA: TGTGCCAGCAGTGACCCCGCCCGCACAGATACGCAGTATTTT. Its translation: CASSDPARTDTQYF.

The chain recombines TRBV7-2 with TRBJ2-7; 11 bases fit TRBD2. The CDR3 has 14 amino acids. With 7 bases clipped from V and 6 bases from J, the junction kept 8 bases outside the gene matches. The germline gives CDR1 SGHTA, CDR2 FQGNSA. The DNA of the CDR3 is TGTGCCAGCATCACGACTAGCGGGACCGGCGAGCAGTACTTC. This encodes CASITTSGTGEQYF.

The rearrangement uses TRBV4-1 and TRBJ1-1; TRBD1 aligns across 8 bases. The V and J ends lost 0 bases and 2 bases, in that order; junction bases with no gene match: 5. The germline CDR1 and CDR2 sequences are MGHRA and YSYEKL. The length of the CDR3 is 16 residues. Here the CDR3 DNA reads TGCGCCAGCAGCCAAGAAGGGGACAGGCCAAACACTGAAGCTTTCTTT. Amino acid sequence: CASSQEGDRPNTEAFF.

Here the CDR3 reads CASSESGLDEQYF. The CDR3, as DNA: TGTGCCAGCAGTGAATCCGGGTTAGACGAGCAGTACTTC. V is TRBV25-1 and J is TRBJ2-7; D remains ambiguous. This CDR3 region has 13 residues. Germline V gene data show CDR1 as MGHDK and CDR2 as SYGVNS. Deletions cut 1 base from V and 5 bases from J, with 9 bases between.

V gene TRBV27 combines with J gene TRBJ1-5, with D maybe TRBD1 (5 bases). Per the germline V gene, CDR1 is MNHEY and CDR2 is SMNVEV (reference sequence). V lost 5 bases and J lost 3, with 8 bases in between. This CDR3 spans 13 amino acids. CDR3 DNA: TGTGCCAGCAGTGGGGGTTACAATCAGCCCCAGCATTTT. Residues: CASSGGYNQPQHF.

The CDR3: CASSLVLDRYGYTF. As DNA, the CDR3 is TGTGCCAGCAGTTTAGTCTTGGACAGATATGGCTACACCTTC. The chain employs TRBV28 and TRBJ1-2; possibly TRBD1 for D (6 bases). The CDR3 has 14 residues. With 2 bases removed from V and 5 bases from J, the gap between germline ends came to 12 bases. Germline CDR1 MDHEN, CDR2 SYDVKM.

The genes are TRBV5-1 and TRBJ2-1, with D hard to call. This CDR3 is 12 amino acids long. The V gene's germline CDR1 is SGHRS and CDR2 YFSETQ. The V gene lost 3 bases and the J gene lost 6 bases, with 7 bases spanning the gap. CDR3 in amino acids: CASSSSLNEQFF. The DNA of the CDR3 is TGCGCCAGCAGCTCGTCCCTCAATGAGCAGTTCTTC.

The chain links TRBV7-2 to TRBJ2-6; D remains ambiguous. This CDR3 comprises 14 residues. The V and J ends lost 5 bases and 0 bases respectively, with 5 bases between them. The germline CDR1 and CDR2 sequences are SGHTA and FQGNSA. As DNA, the CDR3 is TGTGCCAGCAGCCGAAGCTCTGGGGCCAACGTCCTGACTTTC. Encoded protein: CASSRSSGANVLTF.

This chain connects TRBV11-3 to TRBJ2-2; unclear D gene. The CDR3 length is 15 residues. V dropped 5 bases and J dropped 1 base, with 11 bases sitting between them. Germline assignment: CDR1 SGHNT and CDR2 YENEEA. The CDR3 nucleotides read TGTGCCAGCAGCCACGACCCCGGGAACACCGGGGAGCTGTTTTTT. Encoded protein: CASSHDPGNTGELFF.

The gene calls are TRBV15 and TRBJ2-1; 11 nucleotides match TRBD2. This CDR3 region has 18 residues. Germline V lookup: CDR1 LNHNV, CDR2 YYDKDF (reference sequence). With V trimmed by 9 bases and J by 0 bases, 13 bases remained unmatched. The DNA for the CDR3 is TGTGCCACTTGGGGATCCGGGACTAGCGGTCACTCCTACAATGAGCAGTTCTTC. This encodes CATWGSGTSGHSYNEQFF.

The rearrangement uses TRBV2 and TRBJ2-7; no clear D. The germline V and J ends were trimmed by 6 bases and 3 bases, with 18 bases remaining between them. The CDR3 spans 15 residues. CDR1 is SNHLY and CDR2 is FYNNEI in the germline V gene. This chain's CDR3 is CASRDRQNPLYEQYF. The DNA of the CDR3 is TGTGCCAGCAGAGATCGGCAGAATCCCCTCTACGAGCAGTACTTC.

The gene calls are TRBV10-3 and TRBJ1-2, with D maybe TRBD1 (5 bases). Trimming cost V 5 bases and J 8 bases, with 15 bases left between them. The length of the CDR3 is 13 residues. CDR1 and CDR2 (germline): ENHRY, SYGVKD. The CDR3 is CAISPRPEGGYTF. CDR3 sequence (DNA): TGTGCCATCAGTCCACGGCCCGAGGGGGGCTACACCTTC.

CDR3 coding DNA: TGTGCCACCAGCAGAGGGATAGTTTTCACAGATACGCAGTATTTT. This gives the protein CATSRGIVFTDTQYF. The chain carries TRBV15 and TRBJ2-3; D gene ambiguous. This CDR3 has 15 amino acids. The germline V gene encodes CDR1 LNHNV and CDR2 YYDKDF (reference sequence). Trimming removed 1 base from V and 2 bases from J, with 10 bases in between. Based on the CDR3 plus reference TRBV15 and TRBJ2-3, the full variable domain is DAMVIQNPRYQVTQFGKPVTLSCSQTLNHNVMYWYQQKSSQAPKLLFHYYDKDFNNEADTPDNFQSRRPNTSFCFLDIRSPGLGDTAMYLCATSRGIVFTDTQYFGPGTRLTVL.

This chain uses TRBV2 with TRBJ2-3, with D unresolved. The CDR3 sequence is 12 residues long. V lost 5 bases and J lost 2, with 5 bases in between. Germline V gives CDR1 SNHLY, CDR2 FYNNEI. The CDR3 loop reads CASSLTTDTQYF. CDR3 coding DNA: TGTGCCAGCAGTTTGACCACAGATACGCAGTATTTT.